The clone carrying this T cell receptor beta chain has just a few counts. An end of the junction differs from the germline gene, which may be a read error. The table came from immunoSEQ multiplex PCR; TCRdb's copy has only in-frame clones and leaves some out. There are under 45,000 clones in the sample; about 90% occur only once, and roughly 1.8% lies in the top ten. The data derive from a study of T cell clonotyping in hematopoietic cell transplantation. The CDR3 sequence is 13 residues long. Germline V gene sequence: CDR1 ENHRY, CDR2 SYGVKD. The chain employs TRBV10-3 and TRBJ1-1; 7 nucleotides line up with TRBD1. Material for sequencing was peripheral blood mononuclear cells. This clonotype was obtained from a woman aged 40 to 49 in good health. Some clones in this sample may be carry-over from other donors' samples. In nucleotides, the CDR3 is TGTGCCATCGGTGACAGGGCGAACACTGAAGCTTTCTTT. Translation gives CAIGDRANTEAFF.